This T cell receptor (beta chain) emerged from a study of control samples from healthy donors and cancer patients. Measured with immunoSEQ multiplex PCR; TCRdb has only the in-frame clones, and not every one. The table records around 170,000 clones, around 90% of them present only once. Germline V gene data show CDR1 as SGDLS and CDR2 as YYNGEE. V lost 3 bases, J lost 7 bases, and 2 bases stayed unmatched. There are 14 residues in the CDR3. This TCR derives from a woman younger than 45 in good health. This sequence joins TRBV9 and TRBJ2-1, with TRBD2 matching over 12 bases. Sequencing was performed on blood. The CDR3 sequence: CASSETSGRNEQFF. In DNA form, the CDR3 reads TGTGCCAGCAGCGAGACTAGCGGGAGAAATGAGCAGTTCTTC.